This T cell receptor (beta chain) was identified in a study of technical replicates of blood from several donors. Only in-frame clones appear in the TCRdb table, and some are missing; sequencing was by immunoSEQ multiplex PCR. The sample yields 60,000 or so clones, 80% to 90% seen once. Sequenced: PBMCs. This TCR was sampled from a human donor in good health. Some clones in this sample may be carry-over from other donors' samples.

CDR3 sequence reads: CASSLKQGPYEQYF. CDR3 in DNA: TGTGCCAGCAGTTTAAAACAGGGGCCCTACGAGCAGTACTTC. V gene TRBV27 combines with J gene TRBJ2-7, with TRBD1 identical over 7 bases. The V and J ends lost 2 bases and 2 bases, in that order; junction bases with no gene match: 3. This CDR3 contains 14 residues. Germline loops: CDR1 MNHEY, CDR2 SMNVEV (reference sequence).